This TCR beta chain stems from a study of shared clonotypes between healthy human individuals. Overall study context: The people who gave samples were a couple of women and a few men aged 18 to 49.

Study-level results: The represented genetic and exposure-history diversity was limited by the small number of donors.

CDR3 length: 16 amino acids. Trimming removed 2 bases at V and 4 bases at J, with 15 bases between. For every subset, genomic DNA was evenly distributed across several immunoSEQ plates. In replicate PCRs of unsorted PBMC, around 310 ng DNA, about 30,000 T cell genomes, was used. Produced via immunoSEQ multiplex PCR; TCRdb's table is partial and in-frame only. This table holds approximately 470,000 clones, around four fifths found once. Concerning this clone itself: The antigen is unknown.

Material: PBMCs. The source is a woman between 35 and 50 years old in good health. Some clones in this sample may be carry-over from other donors' samples. The chain recombines TRBV23-1 with TRBJ1-5; no definite D call. TRBV23-1 is an ORF; its function is uncertain. CDR3 sequence (DNA): TGCGCCAGCAGTCAACATACCGAAGATAGGAATCAGCCCCAGCATTTT. This sequence encodes CASSQHTEDRNQPQHF.